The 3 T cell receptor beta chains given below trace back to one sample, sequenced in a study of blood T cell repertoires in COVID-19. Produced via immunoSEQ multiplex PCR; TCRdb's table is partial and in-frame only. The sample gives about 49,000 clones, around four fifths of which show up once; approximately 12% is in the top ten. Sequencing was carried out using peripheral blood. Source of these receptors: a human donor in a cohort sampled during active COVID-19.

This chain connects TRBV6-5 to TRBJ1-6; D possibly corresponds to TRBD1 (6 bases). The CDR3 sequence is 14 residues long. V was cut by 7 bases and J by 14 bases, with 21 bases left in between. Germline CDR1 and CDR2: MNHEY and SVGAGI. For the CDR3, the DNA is TGTGCCAGCATTACCCGGGACACTCAGTTTTCCCTCCACTTT. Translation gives CASITRDTQFSLHF.

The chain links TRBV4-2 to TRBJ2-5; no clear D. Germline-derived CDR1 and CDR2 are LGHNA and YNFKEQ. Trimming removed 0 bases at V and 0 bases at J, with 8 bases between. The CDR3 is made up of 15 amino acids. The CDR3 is CASSQERDYQETQYF. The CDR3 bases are TGTGCCAGCAGCCAAGAGAGAGACTACCAAGAGACCCAGTACTTC.

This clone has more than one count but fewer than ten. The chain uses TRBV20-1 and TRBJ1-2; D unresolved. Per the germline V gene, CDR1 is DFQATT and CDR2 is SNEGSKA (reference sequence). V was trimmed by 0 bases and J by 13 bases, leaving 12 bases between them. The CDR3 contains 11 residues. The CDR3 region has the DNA TGCAGTGCTAGAGATAACGCCGTCGGCACCTTC. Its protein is CSARDNAVGTF.